This T cell receptor beta chain emerged from a study of blood T cell repertoires in COVID-19. Study summary: Specimens from acute and convalescent COVID-19 originated in the United States, Italy and Spain. PBMCs, B-cell-depleted T cells, or T cells were the source of the cDNA or gDNA that made up the material.

Trimming at V came to 8 bases and at J to 2 bases, leaving 8 bases not matched to a gene. Germline values: CDR1 LNHDA, CDR2 SQIVND (reference sequence). This CDR3 spans 15 amino acids. The protocol was immunoSEQ multiplex PCR, while the TCRdb copy is restricted to in-frame clones and leaves out a portion. The data contain some 80,000 clones, about 93% of them singletons. Sequences were obtained from peripheral blood. This sequence was found in a woman of 80 years or more with acute or convalescent COVID-19. This chain connects TRBV19 to TRBJ1-1, with 10 bases lining up with TRBD1. CDR3 protein: CASLTATGGNTEAFF. As DNA, the CDR3 is TGTGCCAGTTTGACGGCGACAGGGGGCAACACTGAAGCTTTCTTT. Combining the CDR3 with reference TRBV19 and TRBJ1-1 gives the whole variable domain DGGITQSPKYLFRKEGQNVTLSCEQNLNHDAMYWYRQDPGQGLRLIYYSQIVNDFQKGDIAEGYSVSREKKESFPLTVTSAQKNPTAFYLCASLTATGGNTEAFFGQGTRLTVV.